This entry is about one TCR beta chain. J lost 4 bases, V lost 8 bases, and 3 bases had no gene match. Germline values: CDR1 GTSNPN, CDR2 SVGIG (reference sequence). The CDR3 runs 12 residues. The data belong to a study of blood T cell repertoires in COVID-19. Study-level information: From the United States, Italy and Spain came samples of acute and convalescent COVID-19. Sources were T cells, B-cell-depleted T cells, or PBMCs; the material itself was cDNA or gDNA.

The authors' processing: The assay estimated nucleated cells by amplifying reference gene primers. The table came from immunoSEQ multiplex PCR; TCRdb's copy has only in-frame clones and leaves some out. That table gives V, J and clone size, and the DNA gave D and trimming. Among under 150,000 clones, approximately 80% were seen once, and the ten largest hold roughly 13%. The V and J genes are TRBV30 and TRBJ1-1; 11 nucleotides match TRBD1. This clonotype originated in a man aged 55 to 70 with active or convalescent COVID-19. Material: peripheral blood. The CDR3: CAGDRGITEAFF. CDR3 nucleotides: TGTGCCGGGGACAGGGGGATCACTGAAGCTTTCTTT.